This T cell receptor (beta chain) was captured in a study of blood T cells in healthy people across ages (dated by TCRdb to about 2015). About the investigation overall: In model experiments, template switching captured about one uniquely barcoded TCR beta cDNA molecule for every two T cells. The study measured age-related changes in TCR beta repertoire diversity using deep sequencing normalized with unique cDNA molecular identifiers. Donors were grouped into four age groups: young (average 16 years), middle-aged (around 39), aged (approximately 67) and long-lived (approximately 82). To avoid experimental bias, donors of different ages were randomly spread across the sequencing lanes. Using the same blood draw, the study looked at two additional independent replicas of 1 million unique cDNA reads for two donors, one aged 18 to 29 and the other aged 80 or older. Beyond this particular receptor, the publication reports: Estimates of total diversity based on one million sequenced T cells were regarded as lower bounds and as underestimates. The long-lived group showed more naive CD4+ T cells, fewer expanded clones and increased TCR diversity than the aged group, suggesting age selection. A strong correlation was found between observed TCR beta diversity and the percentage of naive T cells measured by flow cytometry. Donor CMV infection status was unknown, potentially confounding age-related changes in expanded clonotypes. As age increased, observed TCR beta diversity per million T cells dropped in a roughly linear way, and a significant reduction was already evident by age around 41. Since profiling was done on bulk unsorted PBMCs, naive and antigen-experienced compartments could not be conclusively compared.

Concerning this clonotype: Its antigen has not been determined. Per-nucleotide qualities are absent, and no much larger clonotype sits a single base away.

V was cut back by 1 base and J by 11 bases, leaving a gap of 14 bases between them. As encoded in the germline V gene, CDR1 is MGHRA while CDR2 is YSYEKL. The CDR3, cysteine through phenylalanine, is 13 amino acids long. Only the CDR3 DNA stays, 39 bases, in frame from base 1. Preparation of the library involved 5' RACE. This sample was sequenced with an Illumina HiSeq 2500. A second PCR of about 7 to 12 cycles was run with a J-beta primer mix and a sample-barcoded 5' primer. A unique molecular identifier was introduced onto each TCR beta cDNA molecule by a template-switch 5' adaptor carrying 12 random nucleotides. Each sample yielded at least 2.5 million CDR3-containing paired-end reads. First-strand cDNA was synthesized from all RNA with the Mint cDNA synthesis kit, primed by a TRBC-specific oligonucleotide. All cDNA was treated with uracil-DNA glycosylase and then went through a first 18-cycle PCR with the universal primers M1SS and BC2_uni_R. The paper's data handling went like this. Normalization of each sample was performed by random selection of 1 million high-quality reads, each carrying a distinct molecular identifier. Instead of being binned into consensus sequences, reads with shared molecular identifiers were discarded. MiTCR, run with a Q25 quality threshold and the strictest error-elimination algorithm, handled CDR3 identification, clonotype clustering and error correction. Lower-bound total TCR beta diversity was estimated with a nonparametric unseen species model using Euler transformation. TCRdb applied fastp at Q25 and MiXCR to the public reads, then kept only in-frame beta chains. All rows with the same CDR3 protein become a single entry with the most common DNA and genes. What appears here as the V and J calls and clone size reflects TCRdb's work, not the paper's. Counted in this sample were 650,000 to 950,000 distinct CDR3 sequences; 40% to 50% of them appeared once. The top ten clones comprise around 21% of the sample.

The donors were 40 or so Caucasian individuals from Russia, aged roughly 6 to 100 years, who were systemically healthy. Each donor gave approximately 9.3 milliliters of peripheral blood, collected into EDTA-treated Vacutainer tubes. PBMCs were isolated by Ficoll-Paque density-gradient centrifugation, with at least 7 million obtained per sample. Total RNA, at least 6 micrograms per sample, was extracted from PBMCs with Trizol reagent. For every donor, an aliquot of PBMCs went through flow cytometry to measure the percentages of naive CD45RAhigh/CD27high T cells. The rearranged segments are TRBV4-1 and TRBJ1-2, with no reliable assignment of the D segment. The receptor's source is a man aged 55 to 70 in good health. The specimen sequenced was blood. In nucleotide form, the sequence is TGCGCCAGCAGCCAAGGGGTTCTAGCGGGGTACACCTTC. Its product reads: CASSQGVLAGYTF.